One and the same sample provided the 3 T cell receptor beta chains below, sequenced in a study of CD8 T cells in Susac syndrome. Random hexamers primed reverse transcription of about 0.45 to 1 ug RNA. TCRdb used MiXCR to reprocess the immunoSEQ multiplex PCR reads, holding one entry per CDR3 protein. Here the sample spans 100,000 to 150,000 distinct CDR3 sequences, over 85% being singletons. The sample consisted of CD8+ T cells from PBMCs. These receptor sequences come from a human donor with multiple sclerosis.

The rearrangement joins TRBV19 to TRBJ1-1, with unresolved D. Germline lookup yields CDR1 LNHDA and CDR2 SQIVND (reference sequence). This CDR3 is built from 15 residues. V lost 3 bases and J lost 14, with 25 bases in between. For the CDR3, the DNA is TGTGCCAGTAGTATTTGTGCCCCCTTCGTCTGTGAAACCTTCTTT. Protein product: CASSICAPFVCETFF.

The V and J genes are TRBV12-3 or TRBV12-4 and TRBJ2-5, with unresolved D. Deletions cut 1 base from V and 3 bases from J, with 6 bases between. The CDR3 has 13 amino acids. The CDR3 reads CASSLDHKETQYF. In DNA, the CDR3 is TGTGCCAGCAGTTTAGACCACAAAGAGACCCAGTACTTC.

The V gene is TRBV4-1, the J gene TRBJ2-1, with TRBD2 matching over 10 bases. Germline CDR1 MGHRA, CDR2 YSYEKL. The CDR3 contains 16 residues. V lost 0 bases and J lost 7; bases outside the gene matches: 6. The CDR3 spells CASSQDPSGGGNEQFF. CDR3 nucleotides: TGCGCCAGCAGCCAAGATCCTAGCGGGGGAGGGAATGAGCAGTTCTTC.